These 23 T cell receptor beta chains came from one sample sequenced in a study of T-cell reconstitution after alpha-beta-depleted transplantation in children. Preparation of the TCRbeta library was carried out with unique molecular identifiers. TCRdb analysed the PCR reads with MiXCR anew, one entry per CDR3 protein. Here the sample spans some 200,000 distinct CDR3 sequences, about 9.2% being singletons. The specimen was PBMCs from the stem cell graft donor, collected from the stem cell graft. These receptors all come from a human donor who donated a stem cell graft to a child with acute lymphoblastic leukemia.

This clonotype was seen more than once but under ten times. This chain connects TRBV7-6 to TRBJ1-6; TRBD1 matches at 7 bases. CDR3 length equals 14 residues. With V trimmed by 5 bases and J by 10 bases, 8 bases remained unmatched. Germline V gene data show CDR1 as SGHVS and CDR2 as FNYEAQ. The CDR3 loop is CASSPRTGVSPLHF. The CDR3 region has the DNA TGTGCCAGCAGCCCCAGGACAGGTGTATCACCCCTCCACTTT.

The rearrangement joins TRBV2 to TRBJ2-5; TRBD2 aligns across 11 bases. J was trimmed by 4 bases and V by 5 bases; bases with no gene match: 6. Germline V gene data show CDR1 as SNHLY and CDR2 as FYNNEI. The CDR3 spans 15 residues. This CDR3 is CASSTVAGGPETQYF. The CDR3 DNA sequence: TGTGCCAGCAGTACTGTAGCGGGGGGGCCAGAGACCCAGTACTTC.

This clonotype was recorded at least ten times. DNA for the CDR3: TGTGCCAGCAGCTTCAGCGGGGCGTCAGATACGCAGTATTTT. It codes for CASSFSGASDTQYF. The rearrangement links TRBV7-9 to TRBJ2-3; the match to TRBD2 covers 7 bases. In germline, CDR1 is SEHNR, CDR2 FQNEAQ (reference sequence). The CDR3 is 14 amino acids. With V trimmed by 3 bases and J by 4 bases, 4 bases remained unmatched.

This clonotype was observed a handful of times. The rearrangement uses TRBV6-1 and TRBJ2-5, with D tentatively TRBD2 (5 bases). V dropped 6 bases and J dropped 4 bases, with 12 bases sitting between them. CDR1 MNHNS and CDR2 SASEGT come from the germline V gene. CDR3 length: 13 residues. CDR3 nucleotide sequence: TGTGCCAGCAGGAATACTAGAGGAGAGACCCAGTACTTC. Amino acids: CASRNTRGETQYF.

This clonotype showed up just a few times. The chain links TRBV7-6 to TRBJ1-1; the match to TRBD1 covers 8 bases. This CDR3 has 17 residues. V gave up 1 base and J gave up 5 bases; unmatched junction bases: 12. The germline CDR1 and CDR2 sequences are SGHVS and FNYEAQ. The CDR3 DNA follows: TGTGCCAGCAGCTTAGGGCTATTCAGGGGGCGCGGGACTGAAGCTTTCTTT. Translated: CASSLGLFRGRGTEAFF.

V gene TRBV3-1 combines with J gene TRBJ2-3; D might be TRBD1 or TRBD2, each matching 5 bases. Trimming removed 3 bases at V and 4 bases at J, with 8 bases between. There are 13 residues in the CDR3. Germline-derived CDR1 and CDR2 are LGHDT and YNNKEL (reference sequence). The CDR3 DNA follows: TGTGCCAGCAGCCATTCGGGACCAGATACGCAGTATTTT. It yields the protein CASSHSGPDTQYF.

The rearrangement joins TRBV27 to TRBJ1-2, with TRBD1 identical over 7 bases. The CDR3 is made up of 17 amino acids. V dropped 2 bases and J dropped 3; count of bases not matched to a gene: 12. Germline loops: CDR1 MNHEY, CDR2 SMNVEV (reference sequence). The DNA of the CDR3 is TGTGCCAGCAGTTTAGGTGGGGACAGCGACTATTACTATGGCTACACCTTC. Protein sequence: CASSLGGDSDYYYGYTF.

The chain employs TRBV15 and TRBJ1-1; the D is unclear. Germline assignment: CDR1 LNHNV and CDR2 YYDKDF (reference sequence). V was shortened by 0 bases and J by 7 bases, with 12 bases between the two germline ends. The CDR3 has 14 residues. In DNA, the CDR3 is TGTGCCACCAGCAGAGATAACGTGAGGGTTGAAGCTTTCTTT. This sequence encodes CATSRDNVRVEAFF.

This clonotype was counted ten times or more. This rearrangement joins TRBV20-1 to TRBJ1-5; tentative D call: TRBD1 (5 bases). The CDR3 has 11 amino acids. In germline, CDR1 is DFQATT, CDR2 SNEGSKA (reference sequence). The V end lost 5 bases, the J end lost 15 bases, and 17 bases lay between the germline ends. The CDR3 DNA reads TGCAGTGCTCAAACTGGGACTATGCGGCATTTT. This gives the protein CSAQTGTMRHF.

This chain links TRBV5-1 with TRBJ2-5, with 8 positions matching TRBD2. CDR1 and CDR2 from the germline V gene are SGHRS and YFSETQ. The CDR3 spans 16 residues. V lost 2 bases and J lost 3; bases outside the gene matches: 9. The DNA for the CDR3 is TGCGCCAGCAGCTTCGGACTAGCCTACTCCGAAGAGACCCAGTACTTC. It specifies CASSFGLAYSEETQYF.

J is TRBJ2-5 and V is TRBV4-2; 9 nucleotides align to TRBD2. Germline V gives CDR1 LGHNA, CDR2 YNFKEQ. The CDR3 is 19 amino acids. The trim removed 0 bases at V and 0 bases at J, leaving 11 bases unmatched. CDR3 residues: CASSQDTSISGGYQETQYF. CDR3 coding DNA: TGTGCCAGCAGCCAAGATACATCGATTAGCGGGGGATACCAAGAGACCCAGTACTTC.

With respect to this clonotype: With a much larger clone just one base away, this may be a read error. This chain links TRBV7-4 with TRBJ2-3; D remains ambiguous. The CDR3 is 13 amino acids. Germline loops: CDR1 SGHVT, CDR2 SQSDAQ. The CDR3 DNA reads TGTGCCAGCGGCTTTATAGGGACAGATACGCAGTATTTT. Translated: CASGFIGTDTQYF.

There are a few counts of this clonotype. DNA of the CDR3: TGTGCCAGCAGCTTAGATCCTCACTTGGGCTACACCTTC. Protein product: CASSLDPHLGYTF. This chain links TRBV11-3 with TRBJ1-2; D is unresolved. The germline CDR1 and CDR2 sequences are SGHNT and YENEEA. The CDR3 covers 13 residues. With 0 bases removed from V and 8 bases from J, the gap between germline ends came to 10 bases.

The rearrangement links TRBV2 to TRBJ1-5, with 8 nucleotides matching TRBD1. V shed 4 bases and J 0 bases; nucleotides not matched to a gene: 11. Germline values: CDR1 SNHLY, CDR2 FYNNEI. The CDR3 is 18 residues long. CDR3 amino acids: CASSGPGQATHSNQPQHF. CDR3 coding DNA: TGTGCCAGCAGTGGTCCGGGACAGGCAACTCATAGCAATCAGCCCCAGCATTTT.

This clonotype appeared many times. This rearrangement joins TRBV12-3 or TRBV12-4 to TRBJ2-5; TRBD2 agrees at 7 bases. J gave up 3 bases and V 2 bases, and 6 bases lay outside the gene matches. CDR3 length: 15 amino acids. DNA of the CDR3: TGTGCCAGCAGTTTACTAGCGGACCTGAAAGAGACCCAGTACTTC. This codes for CASSLLADLKETQYF.

This clonotype was found many times. The chain couples TRBV4-1 to TRBJ2-1, with D possibly matching TRBD1 (6 bases). Trimming stripped 0 bases from V and 1 base from J, with 10 bases between. This CDR3 spans 16 amino acids. CDR1 and CDR2 from the germline V gene are MGHRA and YSYEKL. The CDR3: CASSQDPRGSYNEQFF. The CDR3 DNA reads as TGCGCCAGCAGCCAAGATCCCAGGGGTTCCTACAATGAGCAGTTCTTC.

Only a few counts were recorded for this clonotype. The J gene is TRBJ2-1, the V gene TRBV6-1; 8 bases fit TRBD1. The CDR3 extends over 17 amino acids. With 6 bases clipped from V and 4 bases from J, the junction kept 14 bases outside the gene matches. Germline values: CDR1 MNHNS, CDR2 SASEGT. CDR3 bases: TGTGCCAGCAGCCCGCGACAGGGGATCGGCCTATACAATGAGCAGTTCTTC. Its protein is CASSPRQGIGLYNEQFF.

This chain connects TRBV7-2 to TRBJ2-2; TRBD2 matches 7 bases. Per the germline V gene, CDR1 is SGHTA and CDR2 is FQGNSA. V shed 2 bases and J 0 bases; nucleotides not matched to a gene: 3. The CDR3 sequence is 16 residues long. The CDR3 bases are TGTGCCAGCAGCTTAAGGCGGGGGTCGAACACCGGGGAGCTGTTTTTT. This encodes CASSLRRGSNTGELFF.

The V call is TRBV7-6, the J call TRBJ2-7; D not certain. V lost 5 bases and J 3 bases, leaving 11 bases between the germline ends. Germline assignment: CDR1 SGHVS and CDR2 FNYEAQ. This CDR3 has 13 residues. Here the CDR3 DNA reads TGTGCCAGCAGCGTTCCAGGATACTACGAGCAGTACTTC. Residues: CASSVPGYYEQYF.

This clonotype was observed many times. The chain has TRBV12-3 or TRBV12-4 and TRBJ1-6; TRBD1 agrees at 10 bases. The V and J ends lost 4 bases and 7 bases, in that order; junction bases with no gene match: 7. The CDR3 is made up of 16 amino acids. CDR3 in amino acids: CASSWGTGVSNSPLHF. As DNA, the CDR3 is TGTGCCAGCAGTTGGGGGACAGGGGTCTCGAATTCACCCCTCCACTTT.

The V call is TRBV12-3 or TRBV12-4, the J call TRBJ1-6; 8 nucleotides align to TRBD1. The CDR3 sequence is 13 residues long. The V and J ends lost 6 bases and 9 bases, in that order; junction bases with no gene match: 4. Here the CDR3 DNA reads TGTGCCAGCAGGCGGGACAGGAGTTCACCCCTCCACTTT. Residues: CASRRDRSSPLHF.

This clonotype was recorded at least ten times. The rearrangement uses TRBV5-4 and TRBJ2-7; 8 bases line up with TRBD1. Germline V gene data show CDR1 as SGHNT and CDR2 as YYREEE (reference sequence). The CDR3 runs 14 residues. J gave up 2 bases and V 5 bases, and 6 bases lay outside the gene matches. CDR3 bases: TGTGCCAGCAGATTCGGACAGGGCCCCTACGAGCAGTACTTC. Translated, it gives CASRFGQGPYEQYF.

This clonotype was seen a handful of times. V gene TRBV27 combines with J gene TRBJ2-2; D possibly uses TRBD1 or TRBD2 (6 bases each). The CDR3 is 18 residues long. Trimming removed 5 bases from V and 1 base from J, with 20 bases in between. CDR1 is MNHEY and CDR2 is SMNVEV in the germline V gene (reference sequence). DNA of the CDR3: TGTGCCAGCAGTCGAAGGGTTACAGGGAGGTTGAACACCGGGGAGCTGTTTTTT. Amino acids: CASSRRVTGRLNTGELFF.